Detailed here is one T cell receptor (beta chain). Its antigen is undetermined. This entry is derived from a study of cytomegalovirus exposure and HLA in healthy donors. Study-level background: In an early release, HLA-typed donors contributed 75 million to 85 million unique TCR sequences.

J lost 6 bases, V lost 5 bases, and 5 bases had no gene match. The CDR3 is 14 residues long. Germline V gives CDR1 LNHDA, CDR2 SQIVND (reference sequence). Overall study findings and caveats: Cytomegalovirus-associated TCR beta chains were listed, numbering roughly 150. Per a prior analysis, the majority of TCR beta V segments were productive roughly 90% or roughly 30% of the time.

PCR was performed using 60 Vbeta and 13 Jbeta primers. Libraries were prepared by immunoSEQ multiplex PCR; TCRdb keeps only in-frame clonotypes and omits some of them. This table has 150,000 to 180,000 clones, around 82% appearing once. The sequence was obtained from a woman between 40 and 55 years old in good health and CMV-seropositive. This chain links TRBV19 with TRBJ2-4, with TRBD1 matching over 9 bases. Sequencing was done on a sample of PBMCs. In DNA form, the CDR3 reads TGTGCCAGTAGTTTGGGACAGGGCCTAAACATTCAGTACTTC. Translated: CASSLGQGLNIQYF.